Given below is one T cell receptor (beta chain) in context. Its recognized antigen is unknown. Base qualities were left out, and no much larger clone turns up one base away. All donors were healthy Caucasians. The data stem from a study of identical twins (dated by TCRdb to between 2015 and 2016). Study-wide context: TCR alpha and beta repertoires from monozygotic twins, unrelated adults of various ages and cord blood were deep-sequenced to test whether fetal clonotypes persist. To rule out contamination, replicate twin experiments were performed at different times with different library preparation protocols.

The CDR3 runs 19 amino acids, cysteine and phenylalanine included. The read is trimmed to its CDR3 DNA, 57 bases read in frame from base 1. Sequences SEHNR (CDR1) and FQNEAQ (CDR2) are obtained from the germline V gene (reference sequence). Germline trimming amounts to 3 bases on V and 6 bases on J, with 19 as the count of junction bases outside the gene matches. Overall study results and their limits: A weaker excess of twin sharing was found in beta out-of-frame sequences because the signal-to-noise ratio was lowered by fewer shared sequences. Compared with coincidental sharing between unrelated individuals, out-of-frame TCR alpha sequences shared between twins showed an excess of sequences with low generation probability. Zero-insertion analyses could be partly confounded by invariant T cells such as MAIT and iNKT, though diverse VJ usage argued against such confounding for most clonotypes. Recombination models systematically underestimated out-of-frame TCR alpha sharing in monozygotic twins but agreed with sharing between unrelated individuals. Fewer insertions were carried by abundant cord blood beta clonotypes; a weaker similar trend was observed in young adult naive repertoires, while no such trend was observed in memory repertoires. Because the same donors could not be followed over many years, the conclusions depended on cross-sectional statistical analysis.

Library preparation was by 5' RACE. The instrument given in TCRdb is Illumina HiSeq 2000. Template switching added a universal primer binding site, and the final cDNA carried a unique molecular identifier that allowed TCR cDNA molecules to be counted accurately. First-strand cDNA for TCR alpha and beta chains was synthesized from specific primers in the conserved constant-segment region. Each cDNA library was double barcoded, with a SMART-Mk sample barcode plus Illumina barcodes, to control for contamination. Two successive PCR steps introduced TruSeq adapter sequences along with Illumina sample barcodes. Sequencing of the TCR alpha and beta cDNA libraries was done on the Illumina HiSeq platform using custom primers. The study's processing was this. Raw reads were processed with MiGEC to extract unique molecular identifiers, and MiXCR was used to determine CDR3 positions. Recombination models were inferred per individual with the repgenHMM and IGoR tools using an EM algorithm. The analysis of shared clonotypes was done with the tcR package in R, with sharing normalized by the product of cloneset sizes. To study raw recombination free of thymic and clonal selection effects, out-of-frame nonproductive sequences were analyzed. Using fastp trimming at Q25 and MiXCR clonotype assembly, TCRdb reanalyzed the public sequencing data and kept in-frame beta chains. Every entry covers one CDR3 protein and lists the most common genes and DNA from its rows. The V and J calls reflect TCRdb's pipeline rather than the authors' work. For this sample there are 1.5 million to 2 million distinct CDR3 sequences; around 29% appear just once. The ten largest clonotypes hold 0.25% to 0.3% of the sample.

Recombination linked TRBV7-9 to TRBJ1-1; 10 central nucleotides agree with TRBD1. The sequenced material came from cord blood. The TCR was taken from a newborn girl in good health. The CDR3 protein is CASSFSLIRDRGGKAEAFF. The nucleotides read TGTGCCAGCAGCTTCTCGCTGATCCGGGACAGGGGAGGGAAGGCTGAAGCTTTCTTT.